These 29 T cell receptor beta chains were all obtained from the same sample, sequenced in a study of blood T cell repertoires in COVID-19. Data came from immunoSEQ multiplex PCR; TCRdb stores just in-frame clones and leaves some out. The table includes 330,000 or so clones, roughly nine tenths detected once. The sample comprised PBMCs or T cells enriched from blood (not recorded which). These receptors came from a woman aged 25 to 45 who had recovered from COVID-19.

The CDR3 nucleotides are TGTGCCAGCAGTTGGACTAGCGGTGCGGACATTCAGTACTTC. Translation gives CASSWTSGADIQYF. The genes are TRBV27 and TRBJ2-4; 10 nucleotides align to TRBD2. V shed 4 bases, J shed 8 bases, and the junction held 5 bases outside the gene matches. This CDR3 has 14 residues. The germline V gene has CDR1 MNHEY and CDR2 SMNVEV (reference sequence).

The rearrangement links TRBV19 to TRBJ1-5; D is undetermined. V was shortened by 5 bases and J by 3 bases, with 8 bases between the two germline ends. CDR1 LNHDA and CDR2 SQIVND come from the germline V gene (reference sequence). The CDR3 loop spans 13 amino acids. The CDR3 protein is CASSPVINQPQHF. The CDR3 region has the DNA TGTGCCAGTAGTCCAGTAATCAATCAGCCCCAGCATTTT.

The chain carries TRBV18 and TRBJ1-2; possible D gene TRBD1, 6 bases. V lost 3 bases to trimming and J lost 3 bases, with 14 bases between them. This CDR3 is 15 amino acids long. Germline V CDR1 and CDR2: KGHSH, LQKENI. CDR3: CASSPENRAHYGYTF. For the CDR3, the DNA is TGTGCCAGCTCACCCGAGAACAGGGCGCACTATGGCTACACCTTC. Full variable domain (missing parts from reference TRBV18 and TRBJ1-2): NAGVMQNPRHLVRRRGQEARLRCSPMKGHSHVYWYRQLPEEGLKFMVYLQKENIIDESGMPKERFSAEFPKEGPSILRIQQVVRGDSAAYFCASSPENRAHYGYTFGSGTRLTVV.

The sample holds a few counts of this clone. The gene calls are TRBV7-2 and TRBJ2-1, with TRBD2 matching 11 bases. CDR3 size: 15 residues. Germline V lookup: CDR1 SGHTA, CDR2 FQGNSA. With V trimmed by 5 bases and J by 4 bases, 4 bases remained unmatched. The DNA for the CDR3 is TGTGCCAGCAGCCTGACTAGCGGGGCTTACAATGAGCAGTTCTTC. It translates to CASSLTSGAYNEQFF.

The rearrangement joins TRBV19 to TRBJ2-7, with TRBD2 identical over 7 bases. This CDR3 is built from 13 residues. From germline, CDR1 is LNHDA and CDR2 SQIVND (reference sequence). Losses at the gene ends were 5 bases for V and 6 bases for J; bases not matched to a gene: 7. The CDR3 is CASSRYGGTEQYF. DNA of the CDR3: TGTGCCAGTAGTCGGTACGGGGGGACCGAGCAGTACTTC.

V and J are TRBV9 and TRBJ2-5; a weak D match, TRBD2 (6 bases). This CDR3 has 15 residues. Germline V gene data show CDR1 as SGDLS and CDR2 as YYNGEE. The V end lost 0 bases, the J end lost 7 bases, and 16 bases lay between the germline ends. CDR3 DNA: TGTGCCAGCAGCGTAGACCCCGGGAGTGATGGGACCCAGTACTTC. As protein: CASSVDPGSDGTQYF.

The chain is built from TRBV11-1 and TRBJ2-1; 10 nucleotides match TRBD2. This CDR3 has 17 amino acids. Germline CDR1 SGHAT, CDR2 FQDESV (reference sequence). Unmatched junction bases numbered 11, after V lost 0 bases and J lost 9 bases. CDR3: CASSLASGGTIGGEQFF. The CDR3 DNA reads as TGTGCCAGCAGCTTAGCTAGCGGGGGGACCATTGGAGGTGAGCAGTTCTTC. Full variable domain (rest looked up from reference TRBV11-1 and TRBJ2-1): EAEVAQSPRYKITEKSQAVAFWCDPISGHATLYWYRQILGQGPELLVQFQDESVVDDSQLPKDRFSAERLKGVDSTLKIQPAELGDSAMYLCASSLASGGTIGGEQFFGPGTRLTVL.

The rearrangement uses TRBV3-1 (or the pseudogene TRBV3-2) and TRBJ1-1, with 9 bases aligning to TRBD1. Germline-derived CDR1 and CDR2 are LGHDT and YNNKEL (reference sequence). The CDR3 extends over 18 amino acids. The ends lost 1 base at V and 1 base at J; junction bases unmatched: 10. Here the CDR3 reads CASSQALSGTGTNTEAFF. The CDR3 DNA sequence: TGTGCCAGCAGCCAAGCCCTTTCCGGGACAGGGACGAACACTGAAGCTTTCTTT.

The chain couples TRBV5-1 to TRBJ2-3; 7 bases match TRBD1. The V gene's germline CDR1 is SGHRS and CDR2 YFSETQ. V dropped 3 bases and J dropped 4; count of bases not matched to a gene: 5. This CDR3 has 14 amino acids. The chain's CDR3 is CASSSRTGADTQYF. The DNA of the CDR3 is TGCGCCAGCAGCTCCCGGACAGGTGCAGATACGCAGTATTTT.

V gene TRBV12-3 or TRBV12-4 combines with J gene TRBJ1-1; D is unresolved. This CDR3 region has 13 residues. V shed 4 bases and J shed 4 bases, with 10 bases lying between them. CDR3 region: CASSYLYSTEAFF. The CDR3 region has the DNA TGTGCCAGCAGTTATTTATATTCCACTGAAGCTTTCTTT.

V gene TRBV4-1 combines with J gene TRBJ2-1; no clear D. V dropped 1 base and J dropped 5 bases, with 9 bases sitting between them. The germline V gene encodes CDR1 MGHRA and CDR2 YSYEKL. The CDR3 loop spans 14 amino acids. The CDR3 reads CASSQGSWDNEQFF. The CDR3 coding sequence is TGCGCCAGCAGCCAAGGGAGCTGGGACAATGAGCAGTTCTTC.

V is TRBV7-9 and J is TRBJ2-7; 9 positions match TRBD1. V lost 4 bases, J lost 5 bases, and 12 bases stayed unmatched. CDR3 length: 16 amino acids. Per the germline V gene, CDR1 is SEHNR and CDR2 is FQNEAQ (reference sequence). CDR3 nucleotide sequence: TGTGCCAGCAGCTCAGCCGGGACAGGGTTTCAAGACGAGCAGTACTTC. Protein product: CASSSAGTGFQDEQYF.

The rearrangement uses TRBV29-1 and TRBJ1-3; D is uncertain. From germline, CDR1 is SQVTM and CDR2 ANQGSEA. Deletions cut 1 base from V and 6 bases from J, with 10 bases between. The CDR3 sequence is 13 residues long. This chain's CDR3 is CSVEVSVANTIYF. DNA of the CDR3: TGCAGCGTTGAAGTGTCAGTAGCAAACACCATATATTTT.

The genes are TRBV7-2 and TRBJ2-7; 12 nucleotides match TRBD1. Germline V CDR1 and CDR2: SGHTA, FQGNSA. Trimming took 7 bases from V and 4 from J; bases not matched to a gene: 5. CDR3 length: 14 amino acids. The CDR3 loop is CASTPGQGAYEQYF. The CDR3 nucleotides read TGTGCCAGCACCCCGGGACAGGGGGCTTACGAGCAGTACTTC.

This sequence joins TRBV5-1 and TRBJ1-4; D gene unclear. Germline values: CDR1 SGHRS, CDR2 YFSETQ. There are 15 residues in the CDR3. V shed 0 bases and J shed 8 bases, with 14 bases lying between them. The DNA of the CDR3 is TGCGCCAGCAGCTTGGTCGGTGGGGAGGGAGAAAAACTGTTTTTT. Its translation is CASSLVGGEGEKLFF. The full variable domain, completed using reference TRBV5-1 and TRBJ1-4, is KAGVTQTPRYLIKTRGQQVTLSCSPISGHRSVSWYQQTPGQGLQFLFEYFSETQRNKGNFPGRFSGRQFSNSRSEMNVSTLELGDSALYLCASSLVGGEGEKLFFGSGTQLSVL.

This clone was seen once. The gene calls are TRBV29-1 and TRBJ1-3, with D maybe TRBD1 (5 bases). The CDR3 runs to 13 residues. Germline V gene lookup returns CDR1 SQVTM and CDR2 ANQGSEA. Trimming removed 4 bases from V and 2 bases from J, with 9 bases in between. The DNA of the CDR3 is TGCAGCGTTGTAAAGGGGACTGGAAACACCATATATTTT. Its protein product is CSVVKGTGNTIYF.

The V gene is TRBV3-1 (or the pseudogene TRBV3-2), the J gene TRBJ1-5; possibly TRBD1 for D (6 bases). Trimming pared 3 bases from V and 6 bases from J, leaving 9 bases between. The CDR3 length is 13 residues. Germline V gene sequence: CDR1 LGHDT, CDR2 YNNKEL (reference sequence). This chain's CDR3 is CASSQAGAQPQHF. CDR3 in DNA: TGTGCCAGCAGCCAGGCAGGGGCTCAGCCCCAGCATTTT.

In DNA form, the CDR3 reads TGCGCCAGCACTCCGGGGTATTGGGCGGGGGATACCTACGAGCAGTACTTC. This encodes CASTPGYWAGDTYEQYF. The V gene is TRBV23-1, the J gene TRBJ2-7; 7 bases align to TRBD2. Being an ORF, TRBV23-1 has a function that is uncertain. This CDR3 is 17 amino acids long. Unmatched junction bases numbered 17, after V lost 7 bases and J lost 2 bases.

This chain joins TRBV19 and TRBJ1-5; D gene unclear. The CDR3 totals 12 residues. Germline V gives CDR1 LNHDA, CDR2 SQIVND (reference sequence). Trimming took 8 bases from V and 3 from J, leaving 8 bases between them. Here the CDR3 reads CASPRFNQPQHF. The CDR3 coding sequence is TGTGCCAGTCCCCGGTTCAATCAGCCCCAGCATTTT.

The chain uses TRBV24-1 and TRBJ2-1; 10 bases are shared with TRBD1. This CDR3 region has 15 residues. Per germline, CDR1 KGHDR and CDR2 SFDVKD. V lost 9 bases, J lost 6 bases, and 10 bases stayed unmatched. CDR3 bases: TGTGCCACCGCCGACCGTGGGACAGGGGCCAATGAGCAGTTCTTC. Encoded protein: CATADRGTGANEQFF.

This chain links TRBV28 with TRBJ2-5; weak D call: TRBD1 (5 bases). V lost 1 base to trimming and J lost 4 bases, with 10 bases between them. This CDR3 is 14 amino acids long. The germline CDR1 and CDR2 sequences are MDHEN and SYDVKM. This CDR3 reads CASSLFRGPETQYF. CDR3 sequence (DNA): TGTGCCAGCAGTTTATTTAGGGGCCCAGAGACCCAGTACTTC.

This clone was detected once. V usage is TRBV7-2 and J usage is TRBJ1-4, with a tentative D call TRBD1 (6 bases). The length of the CDR3 is 15 residues. V was shortened by 2 bases and J by 4 bases, with 11 bases between the two germline ends. Germline-derived CDR1 and CDR2 are SGHTA and FQGNSA. For the CDR3, the DNA is TGTGCCAGCAGCTTAAGGCAGGGGTTTAATGAAAAACTGTTTTTT. Amino acids: CASSLRQGFNEKLFF.

The gene calls are TRBV27 and TRBJ2-7; D perhaps matches TRBD2 (6 bases). CDR1 MNHEY and CDR2 SMNVEV come from the germline V gene (reference sequence). V lost 7 bases to trimming and J lost 0 bases, with 16 bases between them. This CDR3 has 15 residues. The CDR3 bases are TGTGCCAGCAAGAAAGCGGGCGGCTACTCCTACGAGCAGTACTTC. Residues: CASKKAGGYSYEQYF.

The V and J genes are TRBV20-1 and TRBJ2-7; 8 nucleotides align to TRBD1. The CDR3 has 13 amino acids. V was clipped by 4 bases and J by 5 bases; unmatched bases: 7. Germline loops: CDR1 DFQATT, CDR2 SNEGSKA (reference sequence). CDR3 residues: CSATEDRVNEQYF. DNA of the CDR3: TGCAGTGCTACTGAGGACAGGGTCAACGAGCAGTACTTC.

The V call is TRBV9, the J call TRBJ2-5, with 9 bases aligning to TRBD2. Looked up from germline, CDR1 is SGDLS and CDR2 is YYNGEE. V lost 2 bases and J lost 4; bases outside the gene matches: 6. The CDR3 totals 15 residues. The CDR3 loop is CASSVTSGGGETQYF. In nucleotides, the CDR3 is TGTGCCAGCAGCGTGACTAGCGGAGGAGGAGAGACCCAGTACTTC.

The chain recombines TRBV11-3 with TRBJ2-3, with TRBD1 matching 7 bases. The CDR3 spans 16 residues. CDR1 is SGHNT and CDR2 is YENEEA in the germline V gene. V lost 4 bases to trimming and J lost 1 base; unmatched junction nucleotides: 8. The CDR3 reads CASSSPYRGGTDTQYF. The DNA of the CDR3 is TGTGCCAGCAGCTCCCCTTACAGGGGCGGCACAGATACGCAGTATTTT.

The chain couples TRBV29-1 to TRBJ1-1; D is unresolved. Germline V gene sequence: CDR1 SQVTM, CDR2 ANQGSEA. Trimming shortened V by 5 bases and J by 1 base, and 11 bases separated the two germline ends. The CDR3 runs to 13 residues. The CDR3 bases are TGCAGCGTTACTAGGACCGGGAACACTGAAGCTTTCTTT. Translation: CSVTRTGNTEAFF.

Here the CDR3 DNA reads TGTGCCACCAGTGACCGGGGGGGGCCGAACGAGCAGTACTTC. Protein product: CATSDRGGPNEQYF. The chain employs TRBV24-1 and TRBJ2-7; 8 nucleotides align to TRBD2. Germline V gives CDR1 KGHDR, CDR2 SFDVKD. V shed 4 bases and J 5 bases; nucleotides not matched to a gene: 6. The length of the CDR3 is 14 residues.

The genes are TRBV7-3 and TRBJ2-7; D is unclear. The CDR3 length is 15 residues. V was trimmed by 2 bases and J by 3 bases, leaving 14 bases between them. Germline assignment: CDR1 SGHTA and CDR2 FQGTGA. The CDR3 spells CASSLSPDRGYEQYF. In DNA, the CDR3 is TGTGCCAGCAGCTTATCTCCAGATCGAGGCTACGAGCAGTACTTC.